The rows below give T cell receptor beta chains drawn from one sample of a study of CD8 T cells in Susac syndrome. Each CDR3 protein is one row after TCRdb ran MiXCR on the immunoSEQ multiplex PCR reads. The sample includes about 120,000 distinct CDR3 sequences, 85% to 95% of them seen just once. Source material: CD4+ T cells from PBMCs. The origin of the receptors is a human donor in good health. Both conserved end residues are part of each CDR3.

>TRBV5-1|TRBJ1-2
CASSLGLIGYDGYTF
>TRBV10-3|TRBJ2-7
CAISVSSGNGEQYF
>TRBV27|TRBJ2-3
CASSPPGRRLDTQYF
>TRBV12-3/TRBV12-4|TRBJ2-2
CASSLRGQNTGELFF
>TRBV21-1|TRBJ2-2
CASSKDRGANTGELFF
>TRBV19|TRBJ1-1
CASSNTGRQDEAFF
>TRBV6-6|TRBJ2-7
CASGMGQLSYEQYF
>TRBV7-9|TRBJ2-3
CASSPGLAPVGDTQYF
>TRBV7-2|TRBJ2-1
CASSSDPAGTKFF
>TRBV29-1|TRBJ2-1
CSAEPPGNEQFF
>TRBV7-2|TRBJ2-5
CASSRTSGGSETQYF
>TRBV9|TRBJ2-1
CAAGRNNEQFF
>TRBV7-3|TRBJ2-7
CASSLGQEPYEQYF
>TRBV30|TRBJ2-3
CAWSVGLAGETDTQYF
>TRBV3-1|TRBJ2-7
CASSQASSWYF
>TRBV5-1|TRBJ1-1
CASRPADPNTEAFF
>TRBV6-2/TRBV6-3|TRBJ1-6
CASSPSSISPLHF
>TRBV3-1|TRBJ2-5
CASQDRDTRETQYF
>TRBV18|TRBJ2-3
CASSPPTTDTQYF
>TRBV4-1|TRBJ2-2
CASSQEVGLGNTGELFF
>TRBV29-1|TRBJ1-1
CSVKQGDEAFF
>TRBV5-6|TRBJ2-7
CASSPLGRSSYEQYF
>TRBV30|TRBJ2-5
CAWGDSQETQYF
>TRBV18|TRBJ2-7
CASSPGEGEQYF
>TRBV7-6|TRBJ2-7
CASSLDRGTVYEQYF
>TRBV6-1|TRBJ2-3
CASRDGQAGGRDTQYF
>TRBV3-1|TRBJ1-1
CASSLLGTGNTEAFF
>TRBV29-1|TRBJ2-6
CSVHTGSGANVLTF
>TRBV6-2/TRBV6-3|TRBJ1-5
CASQPVHNQPQHF
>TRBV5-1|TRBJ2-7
CASRPSGPGEQYF
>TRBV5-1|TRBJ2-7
CASSLDGTPNYEQYF
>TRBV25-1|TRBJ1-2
CASSETHSNYGYTF
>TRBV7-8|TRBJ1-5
CASQGQDHPQHF
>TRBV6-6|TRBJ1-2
CASSYARDEGYTF
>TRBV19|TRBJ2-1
CASTGTGGYNEQFF
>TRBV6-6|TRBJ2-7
CASSKDRYEQYF
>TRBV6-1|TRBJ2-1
CASGSGQGVVDEQFF
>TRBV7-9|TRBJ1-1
CASSPRAGRPEAFF
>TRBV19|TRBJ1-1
CASSMQRQEAFF
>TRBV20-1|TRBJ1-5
CSLGGFHSNQPQHF
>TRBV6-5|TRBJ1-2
CASARSGQTIYGYTF
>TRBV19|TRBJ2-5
CASSWAGSKETQYF
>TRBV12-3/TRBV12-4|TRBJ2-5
CASSRAGGLVSAQYF
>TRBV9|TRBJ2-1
CASSEGGWGDEQFF
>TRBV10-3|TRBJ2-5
CAIRAGQETQYF
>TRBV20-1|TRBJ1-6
CSAWVGTPNSPLHF
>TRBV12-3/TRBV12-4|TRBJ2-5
CASAYRFQETQYF
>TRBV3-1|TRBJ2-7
CASSQVGLAGVYEQYF
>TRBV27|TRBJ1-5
CASRPRTGGWGDQPQHF
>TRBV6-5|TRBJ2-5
CASSYSFQQETQYF
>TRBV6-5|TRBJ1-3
CASSRGQTGNTIYF
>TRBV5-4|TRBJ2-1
CASSLGGSGNEQFF
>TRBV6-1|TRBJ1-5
CASRGQSNQPQHF
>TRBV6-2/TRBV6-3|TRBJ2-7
CASSSGQGMVLFHEQYF
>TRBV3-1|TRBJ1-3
CASSQEPTSGNTIYF